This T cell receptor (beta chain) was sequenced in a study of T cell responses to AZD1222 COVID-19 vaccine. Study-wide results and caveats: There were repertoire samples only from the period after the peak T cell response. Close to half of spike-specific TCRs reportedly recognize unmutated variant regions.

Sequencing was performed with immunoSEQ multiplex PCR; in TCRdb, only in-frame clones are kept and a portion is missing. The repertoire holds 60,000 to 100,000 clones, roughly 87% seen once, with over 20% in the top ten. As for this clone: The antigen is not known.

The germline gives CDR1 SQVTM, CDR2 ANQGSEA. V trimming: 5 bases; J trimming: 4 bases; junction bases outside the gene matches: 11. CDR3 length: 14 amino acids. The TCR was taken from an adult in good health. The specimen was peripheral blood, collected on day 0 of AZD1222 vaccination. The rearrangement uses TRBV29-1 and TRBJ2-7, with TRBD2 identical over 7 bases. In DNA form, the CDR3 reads TGCAGCGTTATCGTTGGCGGGGGAGGATACGAGCAGTACTTC. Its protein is CSVIVGGGGYEQYF.